A selection of T cell receptor beta chains follows, all from one sample in a study of identical twins. Via MiXCR, TCRdb re-called the 5' RACE reads, giving one row per CDR3 protein. The sample lists a few hundred thousand distinct CDR3 sequences, approximately 13% occurring once. The data were also submitted as part of a second study, on yellow fever vaccine responses in identical twins.

The sequenced sample consisted of CD8+ T cells sorted from blood. The receptors were sampled from a young woman in good health. CDR3s include the opening cysteine and the closing phenylalanine or tryptophan. The D gene is left open where the match is weak. The size field is filled for only some rows; it gives once, few, many or a size class.

v_call: TRBV12-3/TRBV12-4
j_call: TRBJ2-4
clone_size: many
d_call: -
cdr3_nt: TGTGCCAGCAGTTTGAGGGACATTCAGTACTTC
cdr3_aa: CASSLRDIQYF

v_call: TRBV20-1
j_call: TRBJ2-5
clone_size: -
d_call: -
cdr3_nt: TGCAGTGCTAGAGGACGGAACCAAGAGACCCAGTACTTC
cdr3_aa: CSARGRNQETQYF

v_call: TRBV12-3/TRBV12-4
j_call: TRBJ2-7
clone_size: few
d_call: -
cdr3_nt: TGTGCCAGCAGTTTTTACAGGGCCTACGAGCAGTACTTC
cdr3_aa: CASSFYRAYEQYF

v_call: TRBV4-1
j_call: TRBJ1-1
clone_size: few
d_call: -
cdr3_nt: TGCGCCAGCAGCCAAGTAGTGTACAACACTGAAGCTTTCTTT
cdr3_aa: CASSQVVYNTEAFF

v_call: TRBV15
j_call: TRBJ1-1
clone_size: -
d_call: -
cdr3_nt: TGTGCCACCAGCAGAGATCCACCTCGAAGGTTGAGGGAGAACACTGAAGCTTTCTTT
cdr3_aa: CATSRDPPRRLRENTEAFF

v_call: TRBV14
j_call: TRBJ2-5
clone_size: many
d_call: TRBD2
cdr3_nt: TGTGCCAGCAGCCAAGCTGGAAACAGCGGGGCAGCCTGGGAGACCCAGTACTTC
cdr3_aa: CASSQAGNSGAAWETQYF

v_call: TRBV5-5
j_call: TRBJ2-1
clone_size: -
d_call: -
cdr3_nt: TGTGCCAGCAGCCCCGAAAAAATGAGGGACAATGAGCAGTTCTTC
cdr3_aa: CASSPEKMRDNEQFF

v_call: TRBV5-5
j_call: TRBJ2-1
clone_size: many
d_call: TRBD2
cdr3_nt: TGTGCCAGCACCTGGGGGGGGGATCAGTACAATGAGCAGTTCTTC
cdr3_aa: CASTWGGDQYNEQFF

v_call: TRBV2
j_call: TRBJ2-7
clone_size: few
d_call: -
cdr3_nt: TGTGCCAGCAGTGGAGAGGAAAGAGGGCCCCTTGACTACGAGCAGTACTTC
cdr3_aa: CASSGEERGPLDYEQYF

v_call: TRBV20-1
j_call: TRBJ2-1
clone_size: few
d_call: TRBD2
cdr3_nt: TGCAGTGTGGAGCGGGGGGGCTCCTACAATGAGCAGTTCTTC
cdr3_aa: CSVERGGSYNEQFF

v_call: TRBV25-1
j_call: TRBJ2-7
clone_size: many
d_call: -
cdr3_nt: TGTGCCAGCAGTGACTACGAGCAGTACTTC
cdr3_aa: CASSDYEQYF

v_call: TRBV15
j_call: TRBJ2-2
clone_size: -
d_call: -
cdr3_nt: TGTGCCACCAGCTCAAATCCGGGGTTCAGGGAGCTGTTTTTT
cdr3_aa: CATSSNPGFRELFF

v_call: TRBV6-5
j_call: TRBJ1-1
clone_size: -
d_call: -
cdr3_nt: TGTGCCACCCAGTCGGGGAACACTGAAGCTTTCTTT
cdr3_aa: CATQSGNTEAFF

v_call: TRBV9
j_call: TRBJ1-1
clone_size: many
d_call: TRBD1
cdr3_nt: TGTGCCAGCAGCGTAGCAGGGGGCTTGAACACTGAAGCTTTCTTT
cdr3_aa: CASSVAGGLNTEAFF

v_call: TRBV5-1
j_call: TRBJ2-2
clone_size: few
d_call: -
cdr3_nt: TGCGCCAGCAGGGTAGAAACGAACACCGGGGAGCTGTTTTTT
cdr3_aa: CASRVETNTGELFF

v_call: TRBV20-1
j_call: TRBJ2-4
clone_size: few
d_call: TRBD2
cdr3_nt: TGCAGTGCTAGTGGCACTAGCGGGAGGGGAATGTTGACCAAAAACATTCAGTACTTC
cdr3_aa: CSASGTSGRGMLTKNIQYF

v_call: TRBV6-5
j_call: TRBJ1-1
clone_size: few
d_call: TRBD1
cdr3_nt: TGTGCCAGCAGTTACGGGACAGGGGCGAACACTGAAGCTTTCTTT
cdr3_aa: CASSYGTGANTEAFF

v_call: TRBV5-1
j_call: TRBJ2-2
clone_size: few
d_call: TRBD2
cdr3_nt: TGCGCCAGCAGCTTTCTAGCGGGGGAGAACACCGGGGAGCTGTTTTTT
cdr3_aa: CASSFLAGENTGELFF

v_call: TRBV9
j_call: TRBJ2-7
clone_size: many
d_call: -
cdr3_nt: TGTGCCAGCAGCCTCGGGCAGGGCGAGCAGTACTTC
cdr3_aa: CASSLGQGEQYF

v_call: TRBV2
j_call: TRBJ2-3
clone_size: -
d_call: TRBD1
cdr3_nt: TGTGCCAGCAGCCTGACAGGGGGGCCAGATACGCAGTATTTT
cdr3_aa: CASSLTGGPDTQYF

v_call: TRBV28
j_call: TRBJ1-1
clone_size: -
d_call: -
cdr3_nt: TGTGCCAGCAGTGTAGGTTACTACACTGAAGCTTTCTTT
cdr3_aa: CASSVGYYTEAFF

v_call: TRBV7-7
j_call: TRBJ2-7
clone_size: -
d_call: -
cdr3_nt: TGTGCCAGCAGCTCAGGTCCCCTTCGGGAGCAGTACTTC
cdr3_aa: CASSSGPLREQYF

v_call: TRBV6-1
j_call: TRBJ1-2
clone_size: many
d_call: -
cdr3_nt: TGTGCCAGCAGTGCCCAAGGGGCGCCGGGCTATGGCTACACCTTC
cdr3_aa: CASSAQGAPGYGYTF

v_call: TRBV5-4
j_call: TRBJ1-1
clone_size: -
d_call: -
cdr3_nt: TGTGCCAGCAGCCCGGGTATCGGGCCAGGGAGCATGAACACTGAAGCTTTCTTT
cdr3_aa: CASSPGIGPGSMNTEAFF

v_call: TRBV29-1
j_call: TRBJ1-1
clone_size: -
d_call: -
cdr3_nt: TGCAGCGTTGAAGCGTCCAGGGCAACCATAGAAGCTTTCTTT
cdr3_aa: CSVEASRATIEAFF

v_call: TRBV3-1
j_call: TRBJ2-1
clone_size: few
d_call: TRBD2
cdr3_nt: TGTGCCAGCAGCCAAACTAGCGGCTACAATGAGCAGTTCTTC
cdr3_aa: CASSQTSGYNEQFF

v_call: TRBV5-6
j_call: TRBJ2-7
clone_size: few
d_call: -
cdr3_nt: TGTGCCAGCAGCTGGGGGGGCCCCTTGGGGGAGCAGTACTTC
cdr3_aa: CASSWGGPLGEQYF

v_call: TRBV6-7
j_call: TRBJ2-5
clone_size: few
d_call: -
cdr3_nt: TGTGCCAGCAGTTACGCTCTCCTGTGGGCAGCACAAGAGACCCAGTACTTC
cdr3_aa: CASSYALLWAAQETQYF

v_call: TRBV2
j_call: TRBJ2-2
clone_size: -
d_call: -
cdr3_nt: TGTGCCAGCAGTGAGGAGAGTAGCGGACCCACCGGGGAGCTGTTTTTT
cdr3_aa: CASSEESSGPTGELFF

v_call: TRBV10-3
j_call: TRBJ2-1
clone_size: -
d_call: -
cdr3_nt: TGTGCCATCAGTGAAGGACCTGACTCCTACAATGAGCAGTTCTTC
cdr3_aa: CAISEGPDSYNEQFF

v_call: TRBV28
j_call: TRBJ2-4
clone_size: -
d_call: -
cdr3_nt: TGTGCCAGCAGTTGGGCGTGGGGGCCATCCTTAGCCAAAAACATTCAGTACTTC
cdr3_aa: CASSWAWGPSLAKNIQYF

v_call: TRBV2
j_call: TRBJ2-7
clone_size: few
d_call: -
cdr3_nt: TGTGCCAGCAAACAGGGATACTACGAGCAGTACTTC
cdr3_aa: CASKQGYYEQYF

v_call: TRBV24-1
j_call: TRBJ2-5
clone_size: few
d_call: TRBD2
cdr3_nt: TGTGCCACCAGTGGCCAGGGAGGGGAGACCCAGTACTTC
cdr3_aa: CATSGQGGETQYF

v_call: TRBV3-1
j_call: TRBJ2-3
clone_size: few
d_call: TRBD2
cdr3_nt: TGTGCCAGCAGCCAAGGTCGCGGGGGGCGGGATACGCAGTATTTT
cdr3_aa: CASSQGRGGRDTQYF

v_call: TRBV3-1
j_call: TRBJ1-1
clone_size: few
d_call: -
cdr3_nt: TGTGCCAGCAGCCTCGAGGGGGTCACTGAAGCTTTCTTT
cdr3_aa: CASSLEGVTEAFF

v_call: TRBV3-1
j_call: TRBJ1-3
clone_size: -
d_call: TRBD1
cdr3_nt: TGTGCCAGCAGCCAGGGACAGGGCCCAAAGAATTCTACCGGAAACACCATATATTTT
cdr3_aa: CASSQGQGPKNSTGNTIYF

v_call: TRBV7-6
j_call: TRBJ2-6
clone_size: -
d_call: -
cdr3_nt: TGTGCCAGCGTTGGGGGTGCTGGGGCCAACGTCCTGACTTTC
cdr3_aa: CASVGGAGANVLTF

v_call: TRBV28
j_call: TRBJ2-7
clone_size: -
d_call: TRBD2
cdr3_nt: TGTGCCAGCAGTTTAGAAGCGGGAGACTACGAGCAGTACTTC
cdr3_aa: CASSLEAGDYEQYF

v_call: TRBV12-3/TRBV12-4
j_call: TRBJ1-1
clone_size: -
d_call: TRBD1
cdr3_nt: TGTGCCAGCAGGCGACAGGGCCTCGAAGCTTTCTTT
cdr3_aa: CASRRQGLEAFF

v_call: TRBV11-2
j_call: TRBJ2-7
clone_size: -
d_call: TRBD1
cdr3_nt: TGTGCCAGCAGCTTAGATACAGGGGGTGGGTACGAGCAGTACTTC
cdr3_aa: CASSLDTGGGYEQYF

v_call: TRBV10-3
j_call: TRBJ2-6
clone_size: few
d_call: -
cdr3_nt: TGTGCCATCAGCTGGGAGGGGGCCAACGTCCTGACTTTC
cdr3_aa: CAISWEGANVLTF

v_call: TRBV7-9
j_call: TRBJ2-1
clone_size: few
d_call: -
cdr3_nt: TGTGCCAGCAGCTTAGTGACGGGAAACGACAATGAGCAGTTCTTC
cdr3_aa: CASSLVTGNDNEQFF

v_call: TRBV12-3/TRBV12-4
j_call: TRBJ2-3
clone_size: -
d_call: TRBD2
cdr3_nt: TGTGCCATCTGTTTAGAAATTTTTTTGCTAGCGGGAATCCCAGATACGCAGTATTTT
cdr3_aa: CAICLEIFLLAGIPDTQYF

v_call: TRBV25-1
j_call: TRBJ1-1
clone_size: few
d_call: -
cdr3_nt: TGTGCCAGCAGTGAATATACGGGGGGGATCACTGAAGCTTTCTTT
cdr3_aa: CASSEYTGGITEAFF

v_call: TRBV28
j_call: TRBJ2-3
clone_size: few
d_call: -
cdr3_nt: TGTGCCAGCAGTTGGGTGGCCTCAGGCCCCGACACAGATACGCAGTATTTT
cdr3_aa: CASSWVASGPDTDTQYF

v_call: TRBV5-6
j_call: TRBJ2-1
clone_size: many
d_call: -
cdr3_nt: TGTGCCAGCAAAGGACGGTATTACAATGAGCAGTTCTTC
cdr3_aa: CASKGRYYNEQFF

v_call: TRBV2
j_call: TRBJ1-5
clone_size: -
d_call: TRBD1
cdr3_nt: TGTGCCAGCAGTGACGACCGGGACAGAGTATATAGCAATCAGCCCCAGCATTTT
cdr3_aa: CASSDDRDRVYSNQPQHF

v_call: TRBV5-1
j_call: TRBJ1-1
clone_size: many
d_call: TRBD1
cdr3_nt: TGCGCCAGCAGCTTTGGGGCCAGGGGGATAACTGAAGCTTTCTTT
cdr3_aa: CASSFGARGITEAFF

v_call: TRBV7-8
j_call: TRBJ1-6
clone_size: -
d_call: TRBD1
cdr3_nt: TGTGCCAGCAGCTCTGGGACAGGGAGGTCACCCCTCCACTTT
cdr3_aa: CASSSGTGRSPLHF

v_call: TRBV14
j_call: TRBJ2-7
clone_size: -
d_call: -
cdr3_nt: TGTGCCAGCAGCCAAGCAGGGGATCCCTACGAGCAGTACTTC
cdr3_aa: CASSQAGDPYEQYF

v_call: TRBV21-1
j_call: TRBJ2-1
clone_size: -
d_call: -
cdr3_nt: TGTGCCAGCAGCAAAGTGGTAGCGGGCATCCCAGCCAGCTCCTACAATGAGAAGTTCTTC
cdr3_aa: CASSKVVAGIPASSYNEKFF